This T cell receptor beta chain was captured by sequencing in a study of T cells expressing NK-cell markers. Across the whole study: Researchers got TCR beta repertoires out of sorted CD3+CD56+NKG2C+, CD3+CD56+NKG2C- and CD3+CD56-NKG2C+ T cells. Just one sequenced donor of eight was HCMV-seronegative, while seven were seropositive. Study-wide points: Of CD8+ T cells, about 1.0-8% belonged to dominant NKG2C+ clonotypes in several donors.

Production of TCR beta cDNA relied on 5'RACE template switching with UMIs. TCRdb reprocessed the 5' RACE reads and stores each CDR3 protein as one record, lacking DNA. The specimen's table records some 460,000 distinct CDR3 sequences. Turning to this clonotype: Its antigen remains unidentified.

CDR3 size: 14 residues. CDR1 and CDR2 from the germline V gene are MDHEN and SYDVKM. V and J are TRBV28 and TRBJ2-3; with no DNA, the TCRdb D assignment of TRBD1 cannot be verified. Material for sequencing was blood T cells: a sorted CD56 or NKG2C T cell subset, CD4+ or CD8+ T cells, or bulk PBMC T cells (not recorded which). The source is a woman aged 50 to 65 in good health. CDR3 sequence: CASSPDGSTDTQYF.